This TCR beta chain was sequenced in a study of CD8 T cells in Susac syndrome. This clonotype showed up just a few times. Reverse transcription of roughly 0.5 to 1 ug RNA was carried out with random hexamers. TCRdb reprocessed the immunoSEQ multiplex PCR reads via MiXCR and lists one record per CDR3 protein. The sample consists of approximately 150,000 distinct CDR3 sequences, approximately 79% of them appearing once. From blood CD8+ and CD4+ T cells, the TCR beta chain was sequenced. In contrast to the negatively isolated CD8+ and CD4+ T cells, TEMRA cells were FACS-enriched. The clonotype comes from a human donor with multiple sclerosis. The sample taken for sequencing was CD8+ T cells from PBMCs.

The CDR3 nucleotides are TGCGCCAGCAGCCAAGAAGCCAGCGGGAGGGTGAATGAGCAGTTCTTC. Protein product: CASSQEASGRVNEQFF. The rearrangement uses TRBV4-1 and TRBJ2-1; the match to TRBD2 covers 10 bases. J lost 7 bases, V lost 0 bases, and 6 bases had no gene match. Germline loops: CDR1 MGHRA, CDR2 YSYEKL. CDR3 length: 16 residues.